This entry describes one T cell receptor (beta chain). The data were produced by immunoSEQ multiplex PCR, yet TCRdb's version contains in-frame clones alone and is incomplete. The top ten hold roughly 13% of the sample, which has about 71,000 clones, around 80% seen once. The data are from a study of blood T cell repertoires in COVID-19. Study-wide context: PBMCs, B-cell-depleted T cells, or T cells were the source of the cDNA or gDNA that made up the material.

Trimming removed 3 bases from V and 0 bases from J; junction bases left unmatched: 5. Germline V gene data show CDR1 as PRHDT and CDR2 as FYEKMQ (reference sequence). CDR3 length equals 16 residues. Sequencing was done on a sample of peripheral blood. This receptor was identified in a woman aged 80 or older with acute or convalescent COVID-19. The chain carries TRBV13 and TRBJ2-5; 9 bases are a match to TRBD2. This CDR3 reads CASSFGTSSYQETQYF. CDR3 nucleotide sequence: TGTGCCAGCAGCTTTGGGACTAGCAGTTACCAAGAGACCCAGTACTTC.